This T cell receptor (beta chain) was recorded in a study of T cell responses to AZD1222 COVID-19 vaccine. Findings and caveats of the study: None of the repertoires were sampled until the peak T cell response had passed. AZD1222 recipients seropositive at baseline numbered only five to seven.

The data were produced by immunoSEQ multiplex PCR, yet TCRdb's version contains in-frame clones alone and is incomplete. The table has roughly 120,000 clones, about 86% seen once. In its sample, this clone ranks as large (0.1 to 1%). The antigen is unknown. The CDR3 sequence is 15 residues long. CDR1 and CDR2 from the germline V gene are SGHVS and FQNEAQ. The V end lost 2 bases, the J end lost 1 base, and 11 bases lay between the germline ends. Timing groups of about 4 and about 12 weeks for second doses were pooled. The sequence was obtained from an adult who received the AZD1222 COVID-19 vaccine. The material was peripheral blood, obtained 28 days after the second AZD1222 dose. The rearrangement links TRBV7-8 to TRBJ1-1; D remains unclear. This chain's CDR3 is CASSLQIRENTEAFF. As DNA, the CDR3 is TGTGCCAGCAGCTTACAGATTAGGGAGAACACTGAAGCTTTCTTT.